This T cell receptor beta chain was profiled in a study of shared clonotypes between healthy human individuals. Each donor was a Caucasian adult residing in Nashville, Tennessee. Every subset's genomic DNA went evenly onto several immunoSEQ plates. Produced via immunoSEQ multiplex PCR; TCRdb's table is partial and in-frame only. The sample includes approximately 2.3 million clones, approximately 93% of them seen just once. The receptor was isolated from a man aged 18 to 30 in good health. Some clones in this sample may be carry-over from other donors' samples. Sequencing was carried out using naive CD4+ T cells from PBMCs. Described subset: CD45RA+ positively selected.

CDR3 residues: CAWSDGGFRMPQHF. The DNA for the CDR3 is TGTGCCTGGAGTGACGGGGGATTTAGGATGCCCCAGCATTTT. The genes are TRBV30 and TRBJ1-5, with D tentatively TRBD1 (5 bases). CDR3 size: 14 residues. Germline CDR1 GTSNPN, CDR2 SVGIG (reference sequence). Trimming pared 1 base from V and 9 bases from J, leaving 16 bases between. Using reference TRBV30 and TRBJ1-5 for the parts outside the CDR3, the full variable domain is SQTIHQWPATLVQPVGSPLSLECTVEGTSNPNLYWYRQAAGRGLQLLFYSVGIGQISSEVPQNLSASRPQDRQFILSSKKLLLSDSGFYLCAWSDGGFRMPQHFGDGTRLSIL.